The 10 T cell receptor beta chains below all came from one sample that was sequenced in a study of shared clonotypes between healthy human individuals. Method: immunoSEQ multiplex PCR; TCRdb's copy keeps in-frame clones and lacks some. Among roughly 2,500,000 clones listed, 80% to 95% were seen once. Sequenced: naive CD4+ T cells from PBMCs. Subset meaning: CD45RA+ positively selected. The receptor set was obtained from a man between 18 and 29 years old in good health. Some clones in this sample may be carry-over from other donors' samples.

This chain connects TRBV30 to TRBJ2-7, with 12 bases aligning to TRBD1. Germline CDR1 reads GTSNPN; CDR2 reads SVGIG (reference sequence). V lost 7 bases, J lost 4 bases, and 8 bases stayed unmatched. This CDR3 is built from 14 residues. The CDR3 region has the DNA TGTGCCTCAGGAAGGGACAGGGGGCGATACGAGCAGTACTTC. Translation gives CASGRDRGRYEQYF.

About this clone: One end of the junction varies from germline; a read error may be responsible. This CDR3 reads CANSLSGKLFF. DNA for the CDR3: TGTGCCAACAGCTTAAGTGGGAAACTGTTTTTT. The rearrangement links TRBV5-4 to TRBJ1-4; no definite D call. This CDR3 comprises 11 residues. Germline V gene sequence: CDR1 SGHNT, CDR2 YYREEE (reference sequence).

The chain recombines TRBV2 with TRBJ1-2; the match to TRBD1 covers 10 bases. CDR3 length equals 17 residues. Trimming removed 6 bases from V and 8 bases from J; junction bases left unmatched: 18. Germline values: CDR1 SNHLY, CDR2 FYNNEI. The CDR3 is CASRAIIGTGDPRGYTF. The CDR3 nucleotides read TGTGCCAGCAGGGCAATCATAGGGACAGGGGACCCGAGGGGCTACACCTTC.

The V and J genes are TRBV6-5 and TRBJ1-2; D might be TRBD1 (5 bases). CDR3 size: 15 residues. Per germline, CDR1 MNHEY and CDR2 SVGAGI. V shed 3 bases and J shed 8 bases, with 19 bases lying between them. This CDR3 is CASSYNSFGGDGYTF. DNA for the CDR3: TGTGCCAGCAGTTATAACAGTTTCGGAGGGGACGGCTACACCTTC.

Note on this clone: The junction does not match germline at one end; this may be a read error. This chain links TRBV5-1 with TRBJ2-7; possible D gene TRBD1, 5 bases. Germline CDR1 is SGHRS and CDR2 is YFSETQ. The CDR3 contains 14 residues. The CDR3 bases are TGCGCCAGCACCTTGGGGTTCGACAGCTCCGAGCAGTACTTC. This gives the protein CASTLGFDSSEQYF.

The rearrangement joins TRBV5-1 to TRBJ2-2; D not resolved. V was pared by 0 bases and J by 6 bases, with 9 bases between. This CDR3 has 14 amino acids. Looked up from germline, CDR1 is SGHRS and CDR2 is YFSETQ. Here the CDR3 reads CASSLAEVAGELFF. CDR3 bases: TGCGCCAGCAGCTTGGCCGAAGTGGCCGGGGAGCTGTTTTTT.

The J gene is TRBJ2-5, the V gene TRBV7-6; TRBD2 matches at 9 bases. J lost 9 bases, V lost 4 bases, and 9 bases had no gene match. CDR3 length: 14 residues. CDR1 and CDR2 (germline): SGHVS, FNYEAQ. Here the CDR3 DNA reads TGTGCCAGCAGCTCGTCTAGCGGGAAAGGGGCCCAGTACTTC. It is translated as CASSSSSGKGAQYF.

V gene TRBV7-9 combines with J gene TRBJ2-7; TRBD1 matches at 7 bases. The CDR3 loop spans 14 amino acids. Germline lookup yields CDR1 SEHNR and CDR2 FQNEAQ (reference sequence). With 4 bases clipped from V and 1 base from J, the junction kept 4 bases outside the gene matches. The CDR3 sequence: CASSSTGESYEQYF. CDR3 DNA: TGTGCCAGCAGCTCTACAGGGGAATCCTACGAGCAGTACTTC.

The gene calls are TRBV30 and TRBJ2-1; D not certain. Trimming cost V 0 bases and J 5 bases, with 14 bases left between them. Germline V gene lookup returns CDR1 GTSNPN and CDR2 SVGIG (reference sequence). The CDR3 contains 15 residues. The CDR3 DNA reads as TGTGCCTGGAGTGTTCTTGAGAGAGTCCACAATGAGCAGTTCTTC. Translating it yields CAWSVLERVHNEQFF.

The chain links TRBV5-1 to TRBJ2-7; 11 positions match TRBD2. The CDR3 has 16 residues. CDR1 and CDR2 (germline): SGHRS, YFSETQ. With V trimmed by 3 bases and J by 3 bases, 8 bases remained unmatched. CDR3 nucleotide sequence: TGCGCCAGCAGCTCCTTAGCGGGAGGGATGTTCTACGAGCAGTACTTC. Its protein product is CASSSLAGGMFYEQYF.